One sample yielded the 18 T cell receptor beta chains listed below, sequenced in a study of shared clonotypes between healthy human individuals. The protocol was immunoSEQ multiplex PCR, while the TCRdb copy is restricted to in-frame clones and leaves out a portion. The sample has approximately 640,000 clones; around 72% are singletons. Sequencing was carried out using memory CD4+ T cells sorted from blood. Documented subset: CD45RA-negative fraction. The receptor source for this set is a woman in her twenties or thirties in good health.

The chain carries TRBV19 and TRBJ2-1; 7 bases fit TRBD2. V shed 3 bases and J 2 bases; nucleotides not matched to a gene: 4. Germline loops: CDR1 LNHDA, CDR2 SQIVND (reference sequence). The CDR3 is made up of 15 amino acids. In nucleotides, the CDR3 is TGTGCCAGTAGTATGTCCGGGAGGACCTACAATGAGCAGTTCTTC. Translating gives CASSMSGRTYNEQFF.

CDR3: CASSGAGANVLTF. In nucleotides, the CDR3 is TGCGCCAGCAGCGGGGCTGGGGCCAACGTCCTGACTTTC. The genes are TRBV10-2 and TRBJ2-6, with D tentatively TRBD2 (5 bases). The V gene's germline CDR1 is WSHSY and CDR2 SAAADI. The length of the CDR3 is 13 residues. Trimming took 6 bases from V and 2 from J, leaving 5 bases between them.

The gene calls are TRBV11-3 and TRBJ2-7, with 9 bases aligning to TRBD2. After removal of 3 bases from V and 2 bases from J, the junction contained 2 bases not matched to a gene. The CDR3 runs to 14 residues. Germline values: CDR1 SGHNT, CDR2 YENEEA. This chain's CDR3 is CASSLGLATYEQYF. The CDR3 DNA reads as TGTGCCAGCAGCTTGGGACTAGCAACCTACGAGCAGTACTTC.

The rearrangement links TRBV6-6 to TRBJ2-3; 8 bases agree with TRBD2. Germline V gene lookup returns CDR1 MNHNY and CDR2 SVGAGI (reference sequence). With 1 base clipped from V and 0 bases from J, the junction kept 0 bases outside the gene matches. CDR3 length equals 15 residues. This CDR3 reads CASSYLAGSTDTQYF. Here the CDR3 DNA reads TGTGCCAGCAGTTACTTAGCGGGGAGCACAGATACGCAGTATTTT.

This clone was seen more than once but under ten times. V gene TRBV5-8 combines with J gene TRBJ2-3; a possible D gene is TRBD2 (6 bases). Germline V gene lookup returns CDR1 SGHTS and CDR2 YDEGEE. This CDR3 is built from 15 residues. Deletions cut 0 bases from V and 4 bases from J, with 12 bases between. This CDR3 is CASSLEGGAADTQYF. CDR3 sequence (DNA): TGTGCCAGCAGCTTGGAGGGAGGAGCGGCAGATACGCAGTATTTT. The full variable domain, rest sourced from reference TRBV5-8 and TRBJ2-3, is EAGVTQSPTHLIKTRGQQATLRCSPISGHTSVYWYQQALGLGLQFLLWYDEGEERNRGNFPPRFSGRQFPNYSSELNVNALELEDSALYLCASSLEGGAADTQYFGPGTRLTVL.

This clone has more than one count but fewer than ten. This chain uses TRBV6-1 with TRBJ2-7; 9 nucleotides line up with TRBD2. Germline V gene sequence: CDR1 MNHNS, CDR2 SASEGT. The CDR3 has 13 residues. After removal of 7 bases from V and 2 bases from J, the junction contained 3 bases not matched to a gene. CDR3 coding DNA: TGTGCCAGCATTCTAGCGGGGACCTACGAGCAGTACTTC. Translating it yields CASILAGTYEQYF.

This clone was counted between two and nine times. This chain uses TRBV28 with TRBJ1-4; 8 bases align to TRBD1. Losses at the gene ends were 5 bases for V and 8 bases for J; bases not matched to a gene: 13. Germline V lookup: CDR1 MDHEN, CDR2 SYDVKM. The CDR3 has 16 amino acids. The CDR3 spells CASSPQHGTGIEKLFF. For the CDR3, the DNA is TGTGCCAGCAGTCCCCAGCATGGGACAGGAATCGAAAAACTGTTTTTT. The variable domain in full, with the rest retrieved from reference TRBV28 and TRBJ1-4, is DVKVTQSSRYLVKRTGEKVFLECVQDMDHENMFWYRQDPGLGLRLIYFSYDVKMKEKGDIPEGYSVSREKKERFSLILESASTNQTSMYLCASSPQHGTGIEKLFFGSGTQLSVL.

To note about this clone: A read error is likely here: a far larger clone is one base away. The same CDR3 can be traced to other DNA sequences in this sample. The CDR3 nucleotides are TGTGCCAGCAGTCAACGGGGGCCCTACAATGAGCAGTTCTTC. Translating it yields CASSQRGPYNEQFF. The chain uses TRBV27 and TRBJ2-1, with D tentatively TRBD1 or TRBD2 (6 bases each). The ends were cut back, 5 bases at V and 2 bases at J, with 10 bases in the middle. This CDR3 comprises 14 residues. CDR1 and CDR2 from the germline V gene are MNHEY and SMNVEV (reference sequence).

This sequence joins TRBV7-9 and TRBJ2-1; TRBD1 agrees at 10 bases. V was pared by 4 bases and J by 8 bases, with 8 bases of the junction left unmatched. The CDR3 has 15 residues. Germline V gene sequence: CDR1 SEHNR, CDR2 FQNEAQ (reference sequence). CDR3 region: CASSSGTGARDEQFF. As DNA, the CDR3 is TGTGCCAGCAGCTCGGGGACAGGGGCCCGGGATGAGCAGTTCTTC.

This clone was counted only a few times. The gene calls are TRBV6-1 and TRBJ1-1, with D perhaps matching TRBD1 (5 bases). From germline, CDR1 is MNHNS and CDR2 SASEGT. Trimming stripped 1 base from V and 0 bases from J, with 12 bases between. The CDR3 totals 16 residues. CDR3 sequence reads: CASSEGWGSMNTEAFF. The CDR3 region has the DNA TGTGCCAGCAGTGAAGGGTGGGGGTCCATGAACACTGAAGCTTTCTTT.

V gene TRBV6-1 combines with J gene TRBJ1-2; D is uncertain. Trimming removed 6 bases at V and 4 bases at J, with 18 bases between. From germline, CDR1 is MNHNS and CDR2 SASEGT. CDR3 length equals 15 residues. CDR3 residues: CASSGTATRFYGYTF. As DNA, the CDR3 is TGTGCCAGCAGCGGTACAGCTACCCGCTTCTATGGCTACACCTTC.

The rearrangement links TRBV29-1 to TRBJ1-2, with a possible D match to TRBD1 (5 bases). CDR1 is SQVTM, CDR2 ANQGSEA, per germline. Trimming left V 1 base short and J 7 bases short, with 22 bases between. CDR3 length equals 16 residues. For the CDR3, the DNA is TGCAGCGTTGAAGCCCACTCATGGGGGGGAAATCTTGGCTACACCTTC. It yields the protein CSVEAHSWGGNLGYTF.

The V gene is TRBV28, the J gene TRBJ2-1; 8 positions agree with TRBD2. The germline CDR1 and CDR2 sequences are MDHEN and SYDVKM. V shed 3 bases and J 0 bases; nucleotides not matched to a gene: 7. This CDR3 contains 17 residues. The DNA of the CDR3 is TGTGCCAGCAGTTTCCCCCGCGGGAGGAGCTCCTACAATGAGCAGTTCTTC. Protein sequence: CASSFPRGRSSYNEQFF. Based on the CDR3 plus reference TRBV28 and TRBJ2-1, the full variable domain is DVKVTQSSRYLVKRTGEKVFLECVQDMDHENMFWYRQDPGLGLRLIYFSYDVKMKEKGDIPEGYSVSREKKERFSLILESASTNQTSMYLCASSFPRGRSSYNEQFFGPGTRLTVL.

Comments on this clone: The same CDR3 can be traced to other DNA sequences in this sample. The J gene is TRBJ1-1, the V gene TRBV18; D ambiguous. CDR3 length: 13 residues. The V end lost 3 bases, the J end lost 1 base, and 6 bases lay between the germline ends. Looked up from germline, CDR1 is KGHSH and CDR2 is LQKENI. CDR3 coding DNA: TGTGCCAGCTCACCCTCAGGGAACACTGAAGCTTTCTTT. Translated: CASSPSGNTEAFF.

This clone has a count of ten or more. This chain connects TRBV28 to TRBJ2-5; D gene uncertain. V lost 3 bases, J lost 0 bases, and 5 bases lay in between. Germline V gene lookup returns CDR1 MDHEN and CDR2 SYDVKM. CDR3 length equals 13 residues. The CDR3 DNA follows: TGTGCCAGCAGTTTTCAGTACCAAGAGACCCAGTACTTC. The encoded protein is CASSFQYQETQYF.

The rearrangement uses TRBV7-8 and TRBJ1-4, with D maybe TRBD1 (6 bases). The ends were cut back, 5 bases at V and 6 bases at J, with 13 bases in the middle. The germline V gene has CDR1 SGHVS and CDR2 FQNEAQ. This CDR3 comprises 14 residues. The CDR3 reads CASSPGTYYEKLFF. In DNA, the CDR3 is TGTGCCAGCAGCCCTGGGACATACTATGAAAAACTGTTTTTT.

The chain is built from TRBV30 and TRBJ2-2, with D perhaps TRBD2 (6 bases). V was clipped by 5 bases and J by 5 bases, with 18 bases between them. The CDR3 consists of 15 residues. Germline CDR1 is GTSNPN and CDR2 is SVGIG (reference sequence). Here the CDR3 DNA reads TGTGCCTGGGCATTAGGCGGGGTGAGGACCGGGGAGCTGTTTTTT. Its protein is CAWALGGVRTGELFF. The full variable domain, completed using reference TRBV30 and TRBJ2-2, is SQTIHQWPATLVQPVGSPLSLECTVEGTSNPNLYWYRQAAGRGLQLLFYSVGIGQISSEVPQNLSASRPQDRQFILSSKKLLLSDSGFYLCAWALGGVRTGELFFGEGSRLTVL.

The chain uses TRBV5-6 and TRBJ2-1; 7 nucleotides line up with TRBD2. With V trimmed by 4 bases and J by 7 bases, 11 bases remained unmatched. The CDR3 loop spans 15 amino acids. The germline CDR1 and CDR2 sequences are SGHDT and YYEEEE. The CDR3 is CASSPGGLRGNEQFF. In DNA, the CDR3 is TGTGCCAGCAGCCCGGGGGGTCTTAGGGGTAATGAGCAGTTCTTC.